This T cell receptor beta chain was recovered during a study of cytomegalovirus exposure and HLA in healthy donors. The germline V gene encodes CDR1 LNHNV and CDR2 YYDKDF (reference sequence). The CDR3 has 15 residues. Trimming stripped 0 bases from V and 7 bases from J, with 14 bases between. The donors comprised healthy bone marrow donors. With 60 Vbeta and 13 Jbeta primers, the PCR was carried out. Measured with immunoSEQ multiplex PCR; TCRdb has only the in-frame clones, and not every one. The sample records roughly 130,000 clones, under 80% being singletons. With respect to this clone: Its antigen is currently unknown.

The study, taken as a whole, reports: Cytomegalovirus-associated status was assigned to approximately 160 TCR beta chains. It was only CMV serostatus that was available as immune exposure information. Follow-up analysis found HLA locus-dependent TCR association rates, highest for DRB1 and lowest for HLA-C.

The sample was PBMCs. The receptor was derived from a man between 18 and 35 years old in good health and CMV-seropositive. V gene TRBV15 combines with J gene TRBJ2-3; a possible D gene is TRBD1 (5 bases). CDR3 DNA: TGTGCCACCAGCAGAGATGTCAGGGTTGGGAATACGCAGTATTTT. Translated: CATSRDVRVGNTQYF.